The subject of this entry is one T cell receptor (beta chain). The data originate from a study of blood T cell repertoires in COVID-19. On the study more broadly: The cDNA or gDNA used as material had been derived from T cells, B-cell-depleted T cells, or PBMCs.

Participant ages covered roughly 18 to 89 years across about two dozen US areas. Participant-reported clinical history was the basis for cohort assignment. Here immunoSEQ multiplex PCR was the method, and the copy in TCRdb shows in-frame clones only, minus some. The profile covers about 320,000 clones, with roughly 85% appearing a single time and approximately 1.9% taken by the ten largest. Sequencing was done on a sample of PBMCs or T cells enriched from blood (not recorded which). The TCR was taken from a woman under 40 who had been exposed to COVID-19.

In nucleotides, the CDR3 is TGTGCCACCAGGCGACCTCCGGGACAGGTATACACAGATACGCAGTATTTT. It encodes CATRRPPGQVYTDTQYF. V is TRBV21-1 and J is TRBJ2-3; the table names TRBD1, a call not compared with the DNA. TRBV21-1 is deemed a pseudogene. This CDR3 is 17 amino acids long.